The 20 T cell receptor beta chains below were found in one sample sequenced in a study of shared clonotypes between healthy human individuals. Using immunoSEQ multiplex PCR, the repertoire was profiled, and TCRdb retains in-frame clones only, with some absent. The sample lists roughly 500,000 clones, 81% occurring once. The material sequenced was PBMCs. Receptors originate from a woman between 40 and 50 years old in good health. Some clones in this sample may be carry-over from other donors' samples.

The chain uses TRBV11-2 and TRBJ1-2, with D uncertain. V lost 0 bases and J 6 bases, leaving 11 bases between the germline ends. The CDR3 runs to 14 residues. The germline V gene encodes CDR1 SGHAT and CDR2 FQNNGV. The DNA for the CDR3 is TGTGCCAGCAGCTTAGATCGGAGTAGGGATGGCTACACCTTC. It translates to CASSLDRSRDGYTF.

This chain uses TRBV7-9 with TRBJ2-1, with TRBD1 identical over 11 bases. The V segment lost 7 bases and the J segment 9 bases; nucleotides outside the gene matches: 8. CDR1 is SEHNR, CDR2 FQNEAQ, per germline (reference sequence). The CDR3 is 14 residues long. This CDR3 is CASITRTGGSEQFF. As DNA, the CDR3 is TGTGCCAGCATCACGAGGACAGGGGGCAGTGAGCAGTTCTTC.

The CDR3 coding sequence is TGCAGCGACTTGACTAGCGGCTTCTCCTACGAGCAGTACTTC. Residues: CSDLTSGFSYEQYF. The rearrangement joins TRBV29-1 to TRBJ2-7; the match to TRBD2 covers 9 bases. Germline V CDR1 and CDR2: SQVTM, ANQGSEA. The V segment lost 7 bases and the J segment 0 bases; nucleotides outside the gene matches: 7. The CDR3 consists of 14 residues.

V is TRBV29-1 and J is TRBJ2-5, with D tentatively TRBD1 (6 bases). The J call could be wrong; TRBJ2-7 is a better fit for the DNA end. The CDR3 contains 14 residues. Germline V gene lookup returns CDR1 SQVTM and CDR2 ANQGSEA. Here the CDR3 DNA reads TGCAGCGTTGATTCAACAGGGACGAACGACGAGCAGTACTTC. The encoded protein is CSVDSTGTNDEQYF.

The V gene is TRBV30, the J gene TRBJ1-3; D gene ambiguous. Trimming left V 4 bases short and J 4 bases short, with 8 bases between. Germline V gene lookup returns CDR1 GTSNPN and CDR2 SVGIG (reference sequence). This CDR3 spans 12 amino acids. This chain's CDR3 is CAWISMGNTIYF. Here the CDR3 DNA reads TGTGCCTGGATCTCGATGGGAAACACCATATATTTT.

This clone was observed many times. The genes are TRBV14 and TRBJ2-1, with 8 bases identical to TRBD1. V lost 1 base to trimming and J lost 8 bases; unmatched junction nucleotides: 7. The CDR3 runs 15 residues. Germline-derived CDR1 and CDR2 are SGHDN and FVKESK. Here the CDR3 reads CASSQGTGRVDEQFF. CDR3 sequence (DNA): TGTGCCAGCAGCCAAGGGACAGGGCGAGTGGATGAGCAGTTCTTC.

The chain recombines TRBV7-9 with TRBJ2-1, with D possibly matching TRBD1 (6 bases). V lost 1 base, J lost 13 bases, and 11 bases lay in between. CDR3 length: 12 residues. Germline CDR1 is SEHNR and CDR2 is FQNEAQ (reference sequence). CDR3 region: CASSLDRVVQFF. DNA for the CDR3: TGTGCCAGCAGCTTAGACAGGGTGGTCCAGTTCTTC.

In regard to this clone: This likely came from a read error, as a far larger clone is one base away. The CDR3 does not close with the conserved phenylalanine or tryptophan, likely indicating a read error. The chain couples TRBV28 to TRBJ1-2; D not resolved. The CDR3 is 15 amino acids. V was cut by 7 bases and J by 4 bases, with 19 bases left in between. In germline, CDR1 is MDHEN, CDR2 SYDVKM. CDR3 residues: CASNSRPPRRYGYTL. Here the CDR3 DNA reads TGTGCCAGCAATTCCCGACCCCCGCGCCGCTATGGCTACACCCTC.

Notes on this clone: This likely reflects a read error, since a far larger clone is one base away. Distinct nucleotide sequences in the sample also encode this CDR3. The CDR3 DNA reads as TGTGCCAGCAGTGACTCGGCGGAGTCTAACACCGGGGAGCTGTTTTTT. This sequence encodes CASSDSAESNTGELFF. The V gene is TRBV6-4, the J gene TRBJ2-2, with no clear D. CDR3 length: 16 residues. Trimming removed 0 bases from V and 2 bases from J, with 10 bases in between. Germline CDR1 is MRHNA and CDR2 is SNTAGT.

Notes on this clone: Only one base separates this from a far larger clonotype, so it likely reflects a read error. The chain uses TRBV2 and TRBJ2-5; D remains ambiguous. The CDR3 covers 11 residues. CDR1 SNHLY and CDR2 FYNNEI come from the germline V gene. The CDR3 nucleotides are TGTGCCAGCAGGGGCCAAGAGACCCGGTACTTC. It specifies CASRGQETRYF.

A word on this clone: Relative to the germline gene, one junction end is altered; a read error may explain this. The chain joins TRBV6-5 to TRBJ1-2; TRBD1 matches 10 bases. The CDR3 has 14 amino acids. Germline assignment: CDR1 MNHEY and CDR2 SVGAGI. CDR3 amino acids: CATSRTGGLDGYTF. CDR3 nucleotide sequence: TGTGCCACCAGTCGGACAGGGGGATTGGATGGCTACACCTTC.

Comments on this clone: Within the sample, other DNA sequences also encode this same CDR3. The chain uses TRBV19 and TRBJ2-3, with 7 bases matching TRBD2. The CDR3 has 14 residues. Losses at the gene ends were 6 bases for V and 7 bases for J; bases not matched to a gene: 10. Germline CDR1 LNHDA, CDR2 SQIVND (reference sequence). CDR3 nucleotide sequence: TGTGCCAGTAGCATGGGGGGGACTCTTCATACGCAGTATTTT. Protein product: CASSMGGTLHTQYF. The full variable domain, completed using reference TRBV19 and TRBJ2-3, is DGGITQSPKYLFRKEGQNVTLSCEQNLNHDAMYWYRQDPGQGLRLIYYSQIVNDFQKGDIAEGYSVSREKKESFPLTVTSAQKNPTAFYLCASSMGGTLHTQYFGPGTRLTVL.

This chain joins TRBV19 and TRBJ1-3, with a weak D call TRBD1 (5 bases). This CDR3 has 15 residues. Between the trimmed V and J ends, which lost 5 bases and 1 base, there was a span of 12 bases. Germline CDR1 LNHDA, CDR2 SQIVND (reference sequence). The CDR3: CASSPSGGSGNTIYF. The CDR3 nucleotides read TGTGCCAGTAGTCCCTCCGGGGGATCTGGAAACACCATATATTTT.

The gene calls are TRBV5-4 and TRBJ1-4; D is uncertain. Trimming took off 4 bases at V and 2 bases at J, with 9 bases between the two ends. The V gene's germline CDR1 is SGHNT and CDR2 YYREEE (reference sequence). The CDR3 is 14 residues long. The CDR3 loop reads CASSLTGTNEKLFF. The CDR3 DNA reads TGTGCCAGCAGCCTCACGGGGACTAATGAAAAACTGTTTTTT.

This clone was seen only a few times. The chain employs TRBV7-6 and TRBJ2-7; D is possibly TRBD1 or TRBD2 (5 bases each). Deletions cut 1 base from V and 0 bases from J, with 10 bases between. Looked up from germline, CDR1 is SGHVS and CDR2 is FNYEAQ. The CDR3 has 15 residues. This chain's CDR3 is CASSLGLGDSYEQYF. CDR3 in DNA: TGTGCCAGCAGCTTAGGGTTGGGGGACTCCTACGAGCAGTACTTC.

The chain couples TRBV27 to TRBJ1-4; D possibly corresponds to TRBD1 (6 bases). The CDR3 loop spans 17 amino acids. Trimming pared 6 bases from V and 0 bases from J, leaving 17 bases between. Germline CDR1 MNHEY, CDR2 SMNVEV (reference sequence). The CDR3 DNA follows: TGTGCCAGCAGCCCCAGGGGAATCCTTGCAACTAATGAAAAACTGTTTTTT. Amino acid sequence: CASSPRGILATNEKLFF.

This sequence joins TRBV4-1 and TRBJ1-3, with D unresolved. Per the germline V gene, CDR1 is MGHRA and CDR2 is YSYEKL. The CDR3 contains 14 residues. V was pared by 2 bases and J by 2 bases, with 7 bases between. CDR3 nucleotide sequence: TGCGCCAGCAGCCAACAGGAGCCTGGAAACACCATATATTTT. Protein sequence: CASSQQEPGNTIYF.

This chain connects TRBV5-1 to TRBJ2-2; 12 bases map to TRBD2. The trim removed 0 bases at V and 7 bases at J, leaving 10 bases unmatched. The CDR3 loop spans 18 amino acids. Germline loops: CDR1 SGHRS, CDR2 YFSETQ. The CDR3 nucleotides are TGCGCCAGCAGCTTGGCCGGTCTAGCGGGAGGGACGATCGGGGAGCTGTTTTTT. It translates to CASSLAGLAGGTIGELFF.

V and J are TRBV5-1 and TRBJ1-2, with D perhaps matching TRBD1 (6 bases). Germline CDR1 reads SGHRS; CDR2 reads YFSETQ. The CDR3 consists of 14 residues. V gave up 0 bases and J gave up 2 bases, with 8 bases separating them. The CDR3, as DNA: TGCGCCAGCAGCTTGGGTACAGGGAACTATGGCTACACCTTC. Amino acid sequence: CASSLGTGNYGYTF.

This clone is a singleton in its sample. The rearrangement links TRBV2 to TRBJ2-2, with 7 positions matching TRBD1. CDR3 size: 15 residues. V lost 6 bases to trimming and J lost 1 base; unmatched junction nucleotides: 5. From germline, CDR1 is SNHLY and CDR2 FYNNEI. CDR3 nucleotide sequence: TGTGCCAGCAGCCTGGGACAGTTGAACACCGGGGAGCTGTTTTTT. Translation gives CASSLGQLNTGELFF. The whole variable domain, remainder taken from reference TRBV2 and TRBJ2-2, is EPEVTQTPSHQVTQMGQEVILRCVPISNHLYFYWYRQILGQKVEFLVSFYNNEISEKSEIFDDQFSVERPDGSNFTLKIRSTKLEDSAMYFCASSLGQLNTGELFFGEGSRLTVL.